These T cell receptor beta chains were read from a single sample in a study of Graves' ophthalmopathy and Graves' hyperthyroidism. MiXCR, applied by TCRdb to the multiplex PCR reads, yields one record per CDR3 protein. This sample has 200,000 to 250,000 distinct CDR3 sequences, with about 22% found just once. The sequenced sample consisted of peripheral blood. The receptors stem from a woman aged 50 to 60 with Graves' ophthalmopathy. Both conserved end residues are part of each CDR3. D genes are given only for firm matches. Expanded clones get a size class; other rows say once, few or many, or leave the size out.

CASSTGDYTEAFF	TGCGCCAGCAGCACAGGGGATTACACTGAAGCTTTCTTT	TRBJ1-1	TRBD1	TRBV5-1	many
CASSEGAGPYGYTF	TGCGCCAGCAGCGAGGGGGCTGGGCCCTATGGCTACACCTTC	TRBJ1-2	TRBD1	TRBV5-1	-
CASSYPRDRRLGMNTEAFF	TGTGCCAGCAGTTACCCTCGGGACAGGAGGCTTGGAATGAACACTGAAGCTTTCTTT	TRBJ1-1	TRBD1	TRBV6-2/TRBV6-3	-
CASSLAGAAITTEAFF	TGTGCCAGCAGCTTGGCAGGGGCGGCCATCACCACTGAAGCTTTCTTT	TRBJ1-1	-	TRBV5-6	many
CASSEGRETDEQYF	TGCGCCAGCAGTGAAGGGCGGGAGACGGACGAGCAGTACTTC	TRBJ2-7	TRBD2	TRBV10-1	-
CASRLSGTSTGELFF	TGTGCCAGCAGGTTGTCCGGGACTAGCACCGGGGAGCTGTTTTTT	TRBJ2-2	TRBD2	TRBV12-3/TRBV12-4	many
CAWSPGRQNTEAFF	TGTGCCTGGAGTCCGGGTCGACAGAACACTGAAGCTTTCTTT	TRBJ1-1	-	TRBV30	many
CASSLERQGYQPQHF	TGTGCCAGCAGCTTAGAACGGCAGGGGTATCAGCCCCAGCATTTT	TRBJ1-5	-	TRBV11-2	-
CASSLGPAGANVLTF	TGTGCCAGCAGCTTAGGTCCGGCCGGGGCCAACGTCCTGACTTTC	TRBJ2-6	-	TRBV7-3	many
CSARGGTSPTVDRYEQYF	TGCAGTGCTAGAGGGGGGACATCTCCTACTGTGGATCGTTACGAGCAGTACTTC	TRBJ2-7	-	TRBV20-1	-
CASSPRTGTAFF	TGTGCCAGCAGTCCGAGGACAGGGACAGCTTTCTTT	TRBJ1-1	TRBD1	TRBV27	-
CATSRAGVVAQYF	TGTGCCACCAGCAGAGCGGGCGTTGTAGCCCAGTACTTC	TRBJ2-5	-	TRBV15	-
CASSLTSGRDETQYF	TGCGCCAGCAGCTTGACTAGCGGGAGGGACGAGACCCAGTACTTC	TRBJ2-5	TRBD2	TRBV5-1	many
CASSLNVGAAEQYF	TGTGCCAGCAGCTTGAATGTAGGGGCCGCCGAGCAGTACTTC	TRBJ2-7	-	TRBV5-6	many
CASSPAGDRGVTQYF	TGTGCCAGCAGCCCGGCCGGAGACAGAGGGGTGACCCAGTACTTC	TRBJ2-5	-	TRBV7-8	once
CASSLAGPQETQYF	TGTGCCAGCAGTTTAGCAGGGCCTCAAGAGACCCAGTACTTC	TRBJ2-5	-	TRBV27	many
CASSIPQGPYSNQPQHF	TGTGCCAGTAGTATCCCCCAGGGGCCTTATAGCAATCAGCCCCAGCATTTT	TRBJ1-5	-	TRBV19	many
CASSSTERRPLHF	TGTGCCAGCAGTAGCACTGAACGGCGACCCCTCCACTTT	TRBJ1-6	-	TRBV6-5	many